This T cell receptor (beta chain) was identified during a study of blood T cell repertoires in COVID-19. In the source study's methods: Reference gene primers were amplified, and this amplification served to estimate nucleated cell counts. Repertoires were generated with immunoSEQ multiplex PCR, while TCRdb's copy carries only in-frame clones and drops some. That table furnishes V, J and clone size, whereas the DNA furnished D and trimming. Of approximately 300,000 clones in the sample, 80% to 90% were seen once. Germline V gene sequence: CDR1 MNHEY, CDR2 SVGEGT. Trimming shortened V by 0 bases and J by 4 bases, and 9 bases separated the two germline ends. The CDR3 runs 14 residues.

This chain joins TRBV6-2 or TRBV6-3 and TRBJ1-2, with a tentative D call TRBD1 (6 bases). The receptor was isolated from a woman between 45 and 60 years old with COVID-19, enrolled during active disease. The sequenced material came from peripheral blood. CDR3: CASSYSSRGYGYTF. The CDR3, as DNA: TGTGCCAGCAGTTACTCATCCAGGGGCTATGGCTACACCTTC.